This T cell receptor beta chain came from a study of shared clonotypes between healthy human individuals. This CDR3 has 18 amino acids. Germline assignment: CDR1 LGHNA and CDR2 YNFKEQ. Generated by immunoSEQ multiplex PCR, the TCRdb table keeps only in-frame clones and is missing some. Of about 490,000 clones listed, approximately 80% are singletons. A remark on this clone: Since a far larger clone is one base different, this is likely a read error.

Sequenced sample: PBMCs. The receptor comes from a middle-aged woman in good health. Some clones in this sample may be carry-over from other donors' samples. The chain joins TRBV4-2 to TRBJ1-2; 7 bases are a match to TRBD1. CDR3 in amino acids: CASSHATPDRVPGYGYAF. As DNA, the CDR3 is TGTGCCAGCAGCCACGCCACCCCTGACAGGGTTCCTGGCTATGGCTACGCCTTC.